The rows below give T cell receptor beta chains drawn from one sample of a study of blood T cells in healthy people across ages. Each CDR3 protein is one row after TCRdb ran MiXCR on the 5' RACE reads. Found here are about 780,000 distinct CDR3 sequences, around 50% of them singletons; the top ten hold about a sixth. Sample: blood. The source of these receptors is an elderly man in good health. Each CDR3 is given with its conserved first and last residue. The order of the fields is J gene, V gene, D gene, clone size, CDR3 protein, CDR3 DNA. D genes are given only for firm matches. Expanded clones get a size class; other rows say once, few or many, or leave the size out.

J: TRBJ2-3; V: TRBV11-2; D: NA; size: once; CDR3: CASSSRLVTDTQYF; DNA: TGTGCCAGCAGCTCCCGGTTAGTCACAGATACGCAGTATTTT
J: TRBJ2-1; V: TRBV28; D: NA; size: few; CDR3: CASSVPAGANEQFF; DNA: TGTGCCAGCAGTGTTCCCGCAGGGGCCAATGAGCAGTTCTTC
J: TRBJ2-1; V: TRBV12-3/TRBV12-4; D: TRBD2; size: NA; CDR3: CASSPLAGVSDEQFF; DNA: TGTGCCAGCAGCCCTCTAGCGGGAGTTTCGGATGAGCAGTTCTTC
J: TRBJ2-1; V: TRBV5-1; D: NA; size: NA; CDR3: CASSPPAAEQFF; DNA: TGCGCCAGCAGCCCCCCGGCTGCTGAGCAGTTCTTC
J: TRBJ1-3; V: TRBV5-1; D: NA; size: NA; CDR3: CASSLTGQDTVAIYF; DNA: TGCGCCAGCAGCTTGACGGGACAAGATACCGTAGCCATATATTTT
J: TRBJ2-1; V: TRBV6-5; D: TRBD2; size: NA; CDR3: CASSRTSVEQFF; DNA: TGTGCCAGCAGTCGGACTAGTGTTGAGCAGTTCTTC
J: TRBJ2-7; V: TRBV20-1; D: TRBD2; size: NA; CDR3: CSARVPTSGWNEQYF; DNA: TGCAGTGCTAGAGTGCCGACTAGCGGGTGGAATGAGCAGTACTTC
J: TRBJ2-3; V: TRBV7-2; D: NA; size: many; CDR3: CASSRFTDTQYF; DNA: TGTGCCAGCAGCCGGTTCACAGATACGCAGTATTTT
J: TRBJ1-6; V: TRBV20-1; D: TRBD1; size: NA; CDR3: CSAGDRYNSPLHF; DNA: TGCAGTGCTGGGGACAGATATAATTCACCCCTCCACTTT
J: TRBJ2-6; V: TRBV12-3/TRBV12-4; D: NA; size: few; CDR3: CASSLMGVSGANVLTF; DNA: TGTGCCAGCAGTTTAATGGGGGTATCTGGGGCCAACGTCCTGACTTTC
J: TRBJ2-7; V: TRBV29-1; D: TRBD2; size: few; CDR3: CSVILGLAVYEQYF; DNA: TGCAGCGTTATCCTGGGACTAGCGGTCTACGAGCAGTACTTC
J: TRBJ2-3; V: TRBV6-2/TRBV6-3; D: NA; size: NA; CDR3: CASSYELNTDTQYF; DNA: TGTGCCAGCAGTTACGAACTAAACACAGATACGCAGTATTTT
J: TRBJ1-6; V: TRBV27; D: NA; size: NA; CDR3: CASSLRAPGFNSPLHF; DNA: TGTGCCAGCAGTTTGAGGGCACCCGGTTTCAATTCACCCCTCCACTTT
J: TRBJ2-3; V: TRBV5-6; D: NA; size: NA; CDR3: CASSLGFLASTDTQYF; DNA: TGTGCCAGCAGCTTGGGTTTTCTAGCGAGCACAGATACGCAGTATTTT
J: TRBJ2-2; V: TRBV11-3; D: TRBD2; size: NA; CDR3: CASSFLSGSNTGELFF; DNA: TGTGCCAGCAGCTTCCTAAGCGGGAGTAACACCGGGGAGCTGTTTTTT
J: TRBJ1-2; V: TRBV7-2; D: NA; size: NA; CDR3: CASSPGQTSNYGYTF; DNA: TGTGCCAGCAGCCCCGGACAGACATCTAACTATGGCTACACCTTC
J: TRBJ2-1; V: TRBV29-1; D: TRBD2; size: once; CDR3: CSVGTSGPYNEQFF; DNA: TGCAGCGTTGGGACTAGCGGGCCATACAATGAGCAGTTCTTC
J: TRBJ2-1; V: TRBV5-1; D: TRBD2; size: NA; CDR3: CASSLDAGVSYNEQFF; DNA: TGCGCCAGCAGCTTGGATGCGGGAGTATCCTACAATGAGCAGTTCTTC
J: TRBJ1-4; V: TRBV7-2; D: NA; size: NA; CDR3: CASSLGAGENEKLFF; DNA: TGTGCCAGCAGCTTAGGGGCGGGGGAGAATGAAAAACTGTTTTTT
J: TRBJ1-1; V: TRBV2; D: NA; size: NA; CDR3: CASKANTEAFF; DNA: TGTGCCAGCAAGGCGAACACTGAAGCTTTCTTT
J: TRBJ1-5; V: TRBV5-1; D: NA; size: NA; CDR3: CASSLGLDRQSNQPQHF; DNA: TGCGCCAGCAGCTTGGGGCTAGACAGGCAATCCAATCAGCCCCAGCATTTT
J: TRBJ2-5; V: TRBV5-1; D: NA; size: once; CDR3: CASSLEAGGGTQYF; DNA: TGCGCCAGCAGCTTGGAGGCAGGAGGCGGGACCCAGTACTTC
J: TRBJ2-5; V: TRBV6-2/TRBV6-3; D: TRBD2; size: NA; CDR3: CASSGQREQETQYF; DNA: TGTGCCAGCAGTGGACAGCGGGAGCAAGAGACCCAGTACTTC
J: TRBJ1-1; V: TRBV10-3; D: NA; size: NA; CDR3: CAVRRENTEAFF; DNA: TGTGCCGTCCGCAGGGAGAACACTGAAGCTTTCTTT
J: TRBJ1-2; V: TRBV12-3/TRBV12-4; D: NA; size: few; CDR3: CAASRGENYGYTF; DNA: TGTGCAGCAAGCAGGGGAGAGAACTATGGCTACACCTTC
J: TRBJ2-5; V: TRBV5-5; D: NA; size: NA; CDR3: CASSSVWQVGETQYF; DNA: TGTGCCAGCAGCTCTGTATGGCAGGTTGGAGAGACCCAGTACTTC
J: TRBJ2-5; V: TRBV5-1; D: TRBD2; size: few; CDR3: CASSLALASGPNYQETQYF; DNA: TGCGCCAGCAGCTTGGCCTTGGCTAGCGGCCCAAATTATCAAGAGACCCAGTACTTC
J: TRBJ1-1; V: TRBV7-9; D: NA; size: NA; CDR3: CASGRTLNTEAFF; DNA: TGTGCCTCCGGGAGGACCCTGAACACTGAAGCTTTCTTT
J: TRBJ1-2; V: TRBV2; D: NA; size: NA; CDR3: CASSEGGADGYTF; DNA: TGTGCCAGCAGTGAGGGAGGGGCGGATGGCTACACCTTC
J: TRBJ2-1; V: TRBV20-1; D: TRBD2; size: NA; CDR3: CSASTSGYYNEQFF; DNA: TGCAGTGCTTCCACTAGCGGGTATTACAATGAGCAGTTCTTC
J: TRBJ2-7; V: TRBV2; D: NA; size: NA; CDR3: CASTNGPSISGEQYF; DNA: TGTGCCAGCACGAATGGACCCTCAATTTCGGGAGAGCAGTACTTC
J: TRBJ2-7; V: TRBV29-1; D: NA; size: NA; CDR3: CSGAGAAGYEQYF; DNA: TGCAGCGGAGCAGGGGCCGCGGGGTACGAGCAGTACTTC
J: TRBJ2-3; V: TRBV10-1; D: NA; size: few; CDR3: CASSEGTYTDTQYF; DNA: TGCGCCAGCAGTGAGGGGACGTACACAGATACGCAGTATTTT
J: TRBJ2-4; V: TRBV5-1; D: TRBD2; size: NA; CDR3: CASSQRLAAGVTEQYF; DNA: TGCGCCAGCAGCCAACGACTAGCGGCCGGGGTGACTGAGCAGTACTTC
J: TRBJ1-2; V: TRBV7-2; D: NA; size: many; CDR3: CASGAQQGYGYTF; DNA: TGTGCCAGCGGAGCCCAACAGGGATATGGCTACACCTTC
J: TRBJ2-7; V: TRBV28; D: NA; size: NA; CDR3: CASTYGVYEQYF; DNA: TGTGCCAGCACCTACGGCGTCTACGAGCAGTACTTC